This TCR beta chain comes out of a study of cytomegalovirus exposure and HLA in healthy donors. At the level of the study: In an early release, HLA-typed donors contributed tens of millions of unique TCR sequences. Findings of the study overall: Most CMV-associated TCR beta chains appeared HLA-restricted in a later analysis.

Notes on this clone: What it binds is unknown.

Vbeta (60) and Jbeta (13) primers were used in the PCR. The assay was immunoSEQ multiplex PCR, and TCRdb's table has in-frame clones only and misses some. The data show roughly 160,000 clones, roughly 76% seen once. V dropped 0 bases and J dropped 5 bases, with 14 bases sitting between them. This CDR3 is 15 amino acids long. Looked up from germline, CDR1 is SGDLS and CDR2 is YYNGEE. The sequencing input was PBMCs. The chain has TRBV9 and TRBJ2-5; tentative D call: TRBD1 (6 bases). The TCR originated in a man in his sixties in good health and CMV-seronegative. The CDR3 spells CASSVATGGRETQYF. In DNA, the CDR3 is TGTGCCAGCAGCGTAGCGACAGGTGGCAGGGAGACCCAGTACTTC. Using reference TRBV9 and TRBJ2-5 for the parts outside the CDR3, the full variable domain is DSGVTQTPKHLITATGQRVTLRCSPRSGDLSVYWYQQSLDQGLQFLIQYYNGEERAKGNILERFSAQQFPDLHSELNLSSLELGDSALYFCASSVATGGRETQYFGPGTRLLVL.